This passage covers 20 T cell receptor beta chains from one sample sequenced in a study of blood T cell repertoires in COVID-19. TCRdb's copy holds only in-frame clones and misses some; the assay was immunoSEQ multiplex PCR. The repertoire holds some 110,000 clones, with approximately 80% as singletons. What was sequenced was peripheral blood. These receptors all come from a woman at least 80 years old with active or convalescent COVID-19.

This chain joins TRBV3-1 (or the pseudogene TRBV3-2) and TRBJ2-5, with 9 bases fitting TRBD1. The germline V gene has CDR1 LGHDT and CDR2 YNNKEL (reference sequence). V trimming: 4 bases; J trimming: 3 bases; junction bases outside the gene matches: 0. The CDR3 is 13 amino acids. In DNA form, the CDR3 reads TGTGCCAGCAGCCGACAGGGGGAAGAGACCCAGTACTTC. It is translated as CASSRQGEETQYF.

CDR3 nucleotide sequence: TGTGCCAGCAGGGCGTCAATAGACAGGGGTTCCGAGCAGTACTTC. Translated: CASRASIDRGSEQYF. The chain employs TRBV7-2 and TRBJ2-7; 8 nucleotides match TRBD1. Germline CDR1 is SGHTA and CDR2 is FQGNSA. The CDR3 length is 15 residues. The ends lost 6 bases at V and 6 bases at J; junction bases unmatched: 13. The whole variable domain, filled in from reference TRBV7-2 and TRBJ2-7, reads GAGVSQSPSNKVTEKGKDVELRCDPISGHTALYWYRQSLGQGLEFLIYFQGNSAPDKSGLPSDRFSAERTGGSVSTLTIQRTQQEDSAVYLCASRASIDRGSEQYFGPGTRLTVT.

The chain couples TRBV7-6 to TRBJ2-6; maybe TRBD1 (8 bases). Germline CDR1 and CDR2: SGHVS and FNYEAQ. V gave up 2 bases and J gave up 4 bases, with 12 bases separating them. This CDR3 is 16 amino acids long. In DNA form, the CDR3 reads TGTGCCAGCAGCTTAACAGGGGGGGTGGGGGCCAACGTCCTGACTTTC. This translates into CASSLTGGVGANVLTF.

This chain joins TRBV7-9 and TRBJ1-5; no clear D gene. V lost 2 bases and J lost 1, with 6 bases in between. The germline V gene encodes CDR1 SEHNR and CDR2 FQNEAQ (reference sequence). This CDR3 contains 14 residues. CDR3 in amino acids: CASSLTESNQPQHF. The CDR3 nucleotides are TGTGCCAGCAGCTTAACGGAGAGCAATCAGCCCCAGCATTTT.

This clone was observed a few times. The rearrangement joins TRBV7-6 to TRBJ1-1, with D possibly TRBD1 on 5 matching bases. Germline V gene data show CDR1 as SGHVS and CDR2 as FNYEAQ. This CDR3 comprises 13 residues. Trimming left V 6 bases short and J 1 base short, with 9 bases between. CDR3 sequence: CASSSGQNTEAFF. The CDR3 region has the DNA TGTGCCAGCAGTTCTGGACAGAACACTGAAGCTTTCTTT.

The chain is built from TRBV5-6 and TRBJ2-7, with 12 bases that match TRBD2. V shed 3 bases, J shed 1 base, and the junction held 5 bases outside the gene matches. Germline V CDR1 and CDR2: SGHDT, YYEEEE. The CDR3 length is 16 residues. Here the CDR3 DNA reads TGTGCCAGCAGCTCCGGGACTAGCGGGCCTTCCTACGAGCAGTACTTC. Translation gives CASSSGTSGPSYEQYF.

This chain joins TRBV30 and TRBJ1-5; 9 bases are a match to TRBD1. J was trimmed by 6 bases and V by 2 bases; bases with no gene match: 11. In germline, CDR1 is GTSNPN, CDR2 SVGIG (reference sequence). The CDR3 runs 16 residues. The CDR3 bases are TGTGCCTGGAGTCCCCCCGGAACAGGGGGCTTTCAGCCCCAGCATTTT. Translated, it gives CAWSPPGTGGFQPQHF.

As for this clone: At one of its ends the junction is not consistent with the germline gene, which may arise from a read error. The chain has TRBV7-7 and TRBJ2-1; no reliable D call. CDR1 SSHAT and CDR2 FNYEAQ come from the germline V gene (reference sequence). CDR3 length: 15 amino acids. The CDR3 loop reads CASSTAMYPDNEQFF. The CDR3 region has the DNA TGTGCTAGCAGCACAGCAATGTATCCGGACAATGAGCAGTTCTTC.

The V and J genes are TRBV30 and TRBJ2-2; 9 positions agree with TRBD1. The V gene's germline CDR1 is GTSNPN and CDR2 SVGIG (reference sequence). The CDR3 has 14 amino acids. V lost 3 bases, J lost 10 bases, and 9 bases stayed unmatched. The CDR3 DNA reads as TGTGCCTGGAGCGGGCCCGGGACAGGGTCGGAGCTGTTTTTT. Encoded protein: CAWSGPGTGSELFF.

The gene calls are TRBV10-3 and TRBJ1-5, with D maybe TRBD1 (6 bases). This CDR3 has 15 residues. Per the germline V gene, CDR1 is ENHRY and CDR2 is SYGVKD. The V gene lost 2 bases and the J gene lost 2 bases, with 10 bases spanning the gap. The CDR3 nucleotides read TGTGCCATCAGTGAGACAGGGATGGGCAATCAGCCCCAGCATTTT. Translated, it gives CAISETGMGNQPQHF.

This rearrangement joins TRBV7-9 to TRBJ1-4; D may be TRBD1 (5 bases). The V end was cut by 4 bases, the J end by 3 bases, with 15 bases between. Per the germline V gene, CDR1 is SEHNR and CDR2 is FQNEAQ (reference sequence). The CDR3 sequence is 16 residues long. The CDR3 nucleotides are TGTGCCAGCAGCTCCGGGTCCAGGGTGCCTAATGAAAAACTGTTTTTT. Residues: CASSSGSRVPNEKLFF.

The gene calls are TRBV7-3 and TRBJ2-7, with a weak D call TRBD2 (6 bases). Germline V gene lookup returns CDR1 SGHTA and CDR2 FQGTGA. Trimming took 5 bases from V and 5 from J, leaving 25 bases between them. This CDR3 is 17 amino acids long. Written as DNA, the CDR3 is TGTGCCAGCAGCGTGAGCCAAGGGGACTTTAAGGACGACGAGCAGTACTTC. Its protein product is CASSVSQGDFKDDEQYF.

The chain couples TRBV7-3 to TRBJ2-2, with D maybe TRBD1 (7 bases). The CDR3 sequence is 15 residues long. With 5 bases removed from V and 0 bases from J, the gap between germline ends came to 10 bases. CDR1 is SGHTA and CDR2 is FQGTGA in the germline V gene. The CDR3 nucleotides read TGTGCCAGCAGCCGGGGGACAGCGAACACCGGGGAGCTGTTTTTT. It specifies CASSRGTANTGELFF.

The CDR3 DNA reads TGCAGCGTTGGGACAGGGGTTAGCCAGCCCCAGCATTTT. The encoded protein is CSVGTGVSQPQHF. The chain links TRBV29-1 to TRBJ1-5; 9 bases fit TRBD1. This CDR3 region has 13 residues. Germline V gene lookup returns CDR1 SQVTM and CDR2 ANQGSEA. The V segment lost 4 bases and the J segment 7 bases; nucleotides outside the gene matches: 5.

The count of this clone is one. The chain uses TRBV24-1 and TRBJ2-3; D remains unclear. V was pared by 4 bases and J by 4 bases, with 11 bases between. This CDR3 spans 14 amino acids. The germline CDR1 and CDR2 sequences are KGHDR and SFDVKD. The CDR3 reads CATSEGFEADTQYF. CDR3 sequence (DNA): TGTGCCACCAGTGAGGGTTTTGAGGCAGATACGCAGTATTTT.

The chain has TRBV9 and TRBJ2-7; 10 bases map to TRBD1. Germline CDR1 and CDR2: SGDLS and YYNGEE. V shed 0 bases, J shed 5 bases, and the junction held 8 bases outside the gene matches. The CDR3 is 16 residues long. Here the CDR3 DNA reads TGTGCCAGCAGCGTAGATCCAGAGGACAGGGGGAACGAGCAGTACTTC. It translates to CASSVDPEDRGNEQYF.

V is TRBV29-1 and J is TRBJ1-1, with no clear D. The germline CDR1 and CDR2 sequences are SQVTM and ANQGSEA. Deletions cut 3 bases from V and 5 bases from J, with 16 bases between. CDR3 length: 14 amino acids. For the CDR3, the DNA is TGCAGCGTTGAGAGTTCAGGATTTGGAACTGAAGCTTTCTTT. It specifies CSVESSGFGTEAFF.

The chain couples TRBV7-2 to TRBJ1-1; perhaps TRBD1 as D (6 bases). The CDR3 has 13 amino acids. Germline V lookup: CDR1 SGHTA, CDR2 FQGNSA. Trimming left V 2 bases short and J 7 bases short, with 11 bases between. The CDR3 DNA sequence: TGTGCCAGCAGCTTACGGGGACAAATTGAAGCTTTCTTT. It specifies CASSLRGQIEAFF.

The chain is built from TRBV11-2 and TRBJ2-7, with D unclear. From germline, CDR1 is SGHAT and CDR2 FQNNGV. The length of the CDR3 is 18 residues. The ends were cut back, 2 bases at V and 1 base at J, with 21 bases in the middle. CDR3 DNA sequence: TGTGCCAGCAGCTTACGGCGTGTGGGCAGAGAGTTATCCTACGAGCAGTACTTC. It codes for CASSLRRVGRELSYEQYF.

The J gene is TRBJ2-7, the V gene TRBV4-1; a weak D match, TRBD1 (6 bases). Trimming removed 4 bases from V and 5 bases from J, with 12 bases in between. The CDR3 is made up of 13 amino acids. In germline, CDR1 is MGHRA, CDR2 YSYEKL. DNA for the CDR3: TGCGCCAGCAGCCGAATACAGGGTCACGAGCAGTACTTC. Protein: CASSRIQGHEQYF.